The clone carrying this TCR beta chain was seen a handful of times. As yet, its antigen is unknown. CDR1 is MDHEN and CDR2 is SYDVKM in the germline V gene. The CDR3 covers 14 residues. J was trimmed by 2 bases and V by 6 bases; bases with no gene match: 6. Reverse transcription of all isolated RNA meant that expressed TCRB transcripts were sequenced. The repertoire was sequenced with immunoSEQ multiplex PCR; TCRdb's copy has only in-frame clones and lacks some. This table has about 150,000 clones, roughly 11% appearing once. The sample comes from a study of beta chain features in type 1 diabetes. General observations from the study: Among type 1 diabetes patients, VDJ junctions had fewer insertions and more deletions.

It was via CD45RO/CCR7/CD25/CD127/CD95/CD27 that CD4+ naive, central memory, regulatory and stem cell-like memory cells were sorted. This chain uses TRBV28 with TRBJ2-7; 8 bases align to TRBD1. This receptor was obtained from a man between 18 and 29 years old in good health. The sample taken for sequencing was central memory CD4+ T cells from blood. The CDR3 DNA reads TGTGCCAGCAGAACCGGGACAGGCCCCTACGAGCAGTACTTC. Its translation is CASRTGTGPYEQYF.